This TCR beta chain appears in the sequencing data of a study of T cells in Graves' hyperthyroidism and ophthalmopathy. Study conclusions and caveats: Blood also held most thyroid clonotypes expanded beyond 0.001.

What was amplified from RNA transcripts were TCR beta CDR3 regions. The TCR CDR3 first-round RT-PCR relied on the HTBI primer set. TCRdb analysed the multiplex PCR reads with MiXCR anew, one entry per CDR3 protein. The data hold around 290,000 distinct CDR3 sequences, with approximately 15% observed a single time. Ten or more counts support this clonotype. The antigen is undetermined. Exclusion of a patient resulted from uncontrolled infection, other autoimmune disease, pregnancy or lactation. Diagnosing involved the use of clinical symptoms, serum thyroxine and TRAb, thyroid ultrasound and orbital computed tomography. Extraction of PBMCs used more than 8.5 ml of fresh peripheral blood. The sequence was collected from a woman in her sixties or seventies with Graves' ophthalmopathy. Sequenced: blood.

CDR3 nucleotide sequence: TGCGCCAGCAGCTTGGAAGGGGGCCCGGATCAGCCCCAGCATTTT. Amino acid sequence: CASSLEGGPDQPQHF. V and J are TRBV5-1 and TRBJ1-5; 7 bases map to TRBD1. Trimming cost V 0 bases and J 5 bases; bases outside gene matches: 5. The CDR3 length is 15 residues. Germline CDR1 SGHRS, CDR2 YFSETQ.